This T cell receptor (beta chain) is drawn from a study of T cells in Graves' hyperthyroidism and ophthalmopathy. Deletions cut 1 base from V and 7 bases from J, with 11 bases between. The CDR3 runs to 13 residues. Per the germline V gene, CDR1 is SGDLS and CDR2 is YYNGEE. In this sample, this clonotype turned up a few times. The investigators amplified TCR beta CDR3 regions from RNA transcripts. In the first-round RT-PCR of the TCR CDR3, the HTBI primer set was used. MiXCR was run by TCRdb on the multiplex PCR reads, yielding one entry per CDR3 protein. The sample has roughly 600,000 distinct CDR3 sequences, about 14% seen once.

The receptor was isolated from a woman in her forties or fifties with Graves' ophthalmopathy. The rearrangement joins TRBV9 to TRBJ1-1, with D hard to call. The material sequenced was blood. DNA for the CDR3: TGTGCCAGCAGCGTACTCCCCGGCCTTGAAGCTTTCTTT. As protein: CASSVLPGLEAFF. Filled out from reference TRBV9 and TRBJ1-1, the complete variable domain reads DSGVTQTPKHLITATGQRVTLRCSPRSGDLSVYWYQQSLDQGLQFLIQYYNGEERAKGNILERFSAQQFPDLHSELNLSSLELGDSALYFCASSVLPGLEAFFGQGTRLTVV.